The 2 T cell receptor beta chains given below trace back to one sample, sequenced in a study of blood T cell repertoires in COVID-19 (dated by TCRdb to the early 2020s). Library method: the immunoSEQ multiplex PCR assay. In TCRdb, the immuneACCESS table is reduced to in-frame sequences with V and J assigned. These tables do not hold every clone; where another copy was compared, an unresolved V gene accounts for under half, and the others remain unexplained. The sample data list over 95,000 clones, and roughly 90% of these were observed just once. 8% to 9% of the sample comes from the top ten. Sequenced input: peripheral blood. The receptors were sampled from a woman aged 70-85 years who had recovered from COVID-19.

This clone was observed a single time. J is TRBJ1-2 and V is TRBV28; 11 bases are shared with TRBD1. The V segment lost 6 bases and the J segment 8 bases; nucleotides outside the gene matches: 5. Germline CDR1 reads MDHEN; CDR2 reads SYDVKM. This CDR3 is 13 amino acids long. The CDR3 spells CASRPWDRGGYTF. The CDR3 bases are TGTGCCAGCAGGCCGTGGGACAGGGGGGGCTACACCTTC.

J is TRBJ1-1 and V is TRBV30, with TRBD1 identical over 8 bases. There are 13 residues in the CDR3. Germline CDR1 is GTSNPN and CDR2 is SVGIG (reference sequence). Trimming at V came to 7 bases and at J to 5 bases, leaving 9 bases not matched to a gene. The CDR3 nucleotides read TGTGCCTTAGACAGGGGAAAGGGGACTGAAGCTTTCTTT. Its translation: CALDRGKGTEAFF.